This T cell receptor beta chain came from a study of metastatic and nonmetastatic thyroid tumors. Overall study: Comparative analysis of repertoires was undertaken across blood and tumor or nodule tissue obtained from malignant and benign thyroid patients.

Thyroid surgery was preceded by no treatment in any patient. This clone appeared a few times. Using MiXCR, TCRdb reanalyzed the PCR reads. This table has under 25,000 clones, about 20% appearing once. CDR3 length: 11 residues. The V and J ends lost 7 bases and 9 bases respectively, with 10 bases between them. Germline V lookup: CDR1 SGHTA, CDR2 FQGNSA. The sequencing input was adjacent normal tissue. The J gene is TRBJ2-4, the V gene TRBV7-2; the D is unclear. The receptor's source is a female donor with papillary thyroid cancer or a benign thyroid nodule (not recorded which). Some clones in this sample may be carry-over from other donors' samples. The CDR3 is CASTEAAIQYF. CDR3 nucleotide sequence: TGTGCCAGCACCGAGGCGGCCATTCAGTACTTC.